This paragraph reports one T cell receptor beta chain. Its antigen is currently unknown. From the germline J gene comes the end of the CDR3, since the read stops 3 residues before it. Assay used: immunoSEQ multiplex PCR; TCRdb lists only in-frame clones, some missing. The sample table sets out more than 45,000 clones. The CDR3 consists of 14 residues. Germline CDR1 reads DFQATT; CDR2 reads SNEGSKA (reference sequence). The V gene lost 5 bases and the J gene lost 7 bases, with 17 bases spanning the gap. These data are taken from a study of Tregs in tolerant kidney transplant recipients. Notes on the study in general: For some patients, primers changed over time, blocking nucleotide-level comparison.

The sequenced sample was CD4+ T cells from blood, obtained before the transplant. The TCR comes from a human donor who received a combined kidney and bone marrow transplant. The chain couples TRBV20-1 to TRBJ1-4; weak D call: TRBD1 (5 bases). CDR3 amino acids: CSASKRVGGEKLFF. The sequenced part of the CDR3 DNA is TGCAGTGCTTCCAAGAGGGTGGGGGGTGAAAAA.